This T cell receptor (beta chain) appears in the sequencing data of a study of blood T cell repertoires in COVID-19. On the study more broadly: PBMCs, B-cell-depleted T cells, or T cells provided the cDNA or gDNA that made up the material.

Authors' methods: Amplification of reference gene primers was used by the study to estimate nucleated cell counts. Clones were read by immunoSEQ multiplex PCR, and TCRdb kept only the in-frame ones, dropping some. Clone size and V and J calls were adopted from that table, with D and trimming inferred from the DNA. The table has 20,000 to 25,000 clones, roughly 83% seen once. CDR1 is LGHDT, CDR2 YNNKEL, per germline (reference sequence). Trimming took off 3 bases at V and 5 bases at J, with 10 bases between the two ends. This CDR3 contains 13 residues. Specimen: peripheral blood. The clonotype was recovered from a man older than 75 with active or convalescent COVID-19. The gene calls are TRBV3-1 (or the pseudogene TRBV3-2) and TRBJ1-1, with TRBD1 as a possible D gene (5 bases). The CDR3 DNA reads TGTGCCAGCAGCCAGACGACAGTGACTGAAGCTTTCTTT. This translates into CASSQTTVTEAFF.